This is a list of T cell receptor beta chains from one sample in a study of T cell responses to AZD1222 COVID-19 vaccine. The protocol was immunoSEQ multiplex PCR, while the TCRdb copy is restricted to in-frame clones and leaves out a portion. The sample contains some 110,000 clones, 92% of which appear only once. Sequencing was performed on peripheral blood, taken on day 0 of AZD1222 vaccination. Every receptor here comes from an adult in good health. Both conserved end residues are part of each CDR3. The order of the fields is J gene, clone size, V gene, CDR3 length, D gene, CDR3 DNA, CDR3 protein. The D gene is left open where the match is weak. Where a row states a size, it is once, few, many or the class of an expanded clone; other rows omit it.

TRBJ2-5	once	TRBV11-2	15	.	TGTGCCAGCAGCTTCCAGGCGGGGCGGGGAGAGACCCAGTACTTC	CASSFQAGRGETQYF
TRBJ1-1	.	TRBV19	14	TRBD1	TGTGCCAGTAGTCTCGAAGGGGGCGCGTTTAAGGCTTTCTTT	CASSLEGGAFKAFF
TRBJ1-1	once	TRBV3-1/TRBV3-2	13	.	TGTGCCAGCAGCCAAGGTGAGGGAACTGAAGCTTTCTTT	CASSQGEGTEAFF
TRBJ2-5	.	TRBV7-9	14	TRBD2	TGTGCCAGCAGCTTTAGCGGGGGAAAGGAGACCCAGTACTTC	CASSFSGGKETQYF
TRBJ1-1	once	TRBV5-1	14	.	TGCGCCAGCAGCTCCGTTACAGGGAACACTGAAGCTTTCTTT	CASSSVTGNTEAFF
TRBJ1-2	.	TRBV6-5	13	.	TGTGCCAGCAGTTACGGAGACAGCTATGGCTACACCTTC	CASSYGDSYGYTF
TRBJ1-5	.	TRBV9	15	TRBD1	TGTGCCAGCAGCGGGACAGGGGGGTCGAATCAGCCCCAGCATTTT	CASSGTGGSNQPQHF
TRBJ1-1	.	TRBV5-1	13	.	TGCGCCAGCAGCTTGGAGTGGGACACTGAAGCTTTCTTT	CASSLEWDTEAFF
TRBJ2-2	.	TRBV6-1	15	TRBD2	TGTGCCAGCAGTGAAGTTCACGGGGGGACCGGGGAGCTGTTTTTT	CASSEVHGGTGELFF
TRBJ1-5	.	TRBV2	16	.	TGTGCCAGCAGTTACCTTGGACAAATTAGCAATCAGCCCCAGCATTTT	CASSYLGQISNQPQHF
TRBJ1-1	.	TRBV6-2/TRBV6-3	16	.	TGTGCCAGCAGTTATTTCCCAGGCTCCATGAACACTGAAGCTTTCTTT	CASSYFPGSMNTEAFF
TRBJ1-5	.	TRBV5-1	14	.	TGCGCCAGCAGCTTGGCGGGGGCTAATCAGCCCCAGCATTTT	CASSLAGANQPQHF